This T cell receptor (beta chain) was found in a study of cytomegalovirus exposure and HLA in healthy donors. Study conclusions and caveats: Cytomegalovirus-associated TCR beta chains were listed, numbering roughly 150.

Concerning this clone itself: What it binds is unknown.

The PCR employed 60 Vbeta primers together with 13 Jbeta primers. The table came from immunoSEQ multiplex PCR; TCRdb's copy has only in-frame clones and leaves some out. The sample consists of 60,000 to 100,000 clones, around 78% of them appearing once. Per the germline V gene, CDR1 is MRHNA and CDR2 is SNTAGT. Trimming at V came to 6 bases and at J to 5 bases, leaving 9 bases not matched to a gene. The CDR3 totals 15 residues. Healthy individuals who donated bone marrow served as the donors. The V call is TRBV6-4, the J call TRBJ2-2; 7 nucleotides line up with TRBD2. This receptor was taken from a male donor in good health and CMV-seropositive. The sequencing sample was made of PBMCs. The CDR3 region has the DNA TGTGCCAGCAGACGTGGACTAGAAGGGACCGGGGAGCTGTTTTTT. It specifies CASRRGLEGTGELFF.